This TCR beta chain was sequenced in a study of blood T cell repertoires in COVID-19. Across the whole study: The origin of the acute and convalescent COVID-19 samples was the United States, Italy and Spain. The analysed material was cDNA or gDNA that came from T cells, B-cell-depleted T cells, or PBMCs.

Trimming removed 7 bases from V and 4 bases from J, with 14 bases in between. The germline V gene has CDR1 MNHEY and CDR2 SVGAGI. The CDR3 is 13 amino acids. Original processing notes: The authors estimated nucleated cell counts from reference gene primer amplification. Clones were read by immunoSEQ multiplex PCR, and TCRdb kept only the in-frame ones, dropping some. V and J calls plus clone size are reproduced from that table; the DNA served to infer D and trimming. This table has under 300,000 clones, 65% to 90% appearing once. The receptor comes from a woman aged 35 to 49 who had recovered from COVID-19. The material sequenced was peripheral blood. The chain uses TRBV6-5 and TRBJ2-7; D remains ambiguous. The CDR3 loop is CASITDTRYEQYF. The CDR3 nucleotides read TGTGCCAGCATTACCGACACACGATACGAGCAGTACTTC.